This TCR beta chain is drawn from a study of cytomegalovirus exposure and HLA in healthy donors. General study findings and limits: Using the classifier, cytomegalovirus status was reportedly diagnosed with high specificity and sensitivity.

The table came from immunoSEQ multiplex PCR; TCRdb's copy has only in-frame clones and leaves some out. The table has 200,000 or so clones, approximately 88% seen once. About this clone: Its antigen is currently unknown.

Trimming removed 7 bases from V and 4 bases from J; junction bases left unmatched: 16. This CDR3 has 18 amino acids. The V gene's germline CDR1 is LNHDA and CDR2 SQIVND (reference sequence). The chain has TRBV19 and TRBJ2-6; TRBD1 aligns across 7 bases. The sample comprised PBMCs. The receptor was isolated from a man between 18 and 35 years old in good health and CMV-seropositive. For the CDR3, the DNA is TGTGCCAGTACCCAGAGACCGAACCCAGGGGGAGGGGCCAACGTCCTGACTTTC. Translating gives CASTQRPNPGGGANVLTF.